This TCR beta chain was profiled in a study of post-analysis software for immune sequencing data (dated by TCRdb to between 2014 and 2017). For context, the study as a whole: Disease courses on record covered relapsing-remitting, secondary progressive and progressive-relapsing multiple sclerosis, though some patients had no subtype annotation. The patient repertoires were set against eleven to twelve previously published healthy control repertoires from donors whose ages ranged from 6 to 25 years. A subset of samples was prepared in parallel using single-end sample barcoding, then pooled and co-amplified after Illumina adapter ligation.

Remarks on this clonotype: Its cognate antigen has yet to be identified. Base qualities were left out, and no much larger clone turns up one base away.

Including the terminal cysteine and phenylalanine, the CDR3 comprises 15 residues. Only the CDR3 DNA is retained, 45 bases long and in frame from the first base. CDR1 and CDR2 (SGHTA, FQGNSA) derive from the germline V gene. V is clipped by 2 bases and J by 0 bases, and the sequence between their germline boundaries is 11 bases long. Study-level results and caveats: Direct clustering with F measure showed strong co-clustering of samples prepared in the same batch, prompting a batch-effect correction. Normalized Chao1 diversity was significantly lower in multiple sclerosis patients than controls, suggesting substantial peripheral T-cell clonal expansion. The multiple sclerosis patient group was slightly younger than the control group. Patients showed significantly higher frequencies than controls for a few TRBV segments, among them TRBV5-6, TRBV5-1 and TRBV20-1.

Library generation was performed with PCR. Sequenced using an Illumina HiSeq 2500. To reduce PCR and sequencing biases, unique molecular identifiers were incorporated into the TCR beta cDNA libraries. Approximately 500,000 cDNA molecules were obtained per 1 to 10 million input T cells, so each molecule approximated one T cell. The patient libraries were prepared and sequenced with the same protocol used for the earlier healthy control dataset. Within a given batch, samples were prepared together, multiplexed and sequenced on the same HiSeq lane. Under the source paper's analysis protocol: MIGEC was used to process the raw barcoded reads, and molecular identifier groups with only a single read were discarded before consensus assembly and CDR3 extraction. Clonotype tables were post-analysed with VDJtools, normalizing diversity by down-sampling all datasets to the smallest sample size. To correct batch-related cross-sample contamination, repertoire overlap clustering matched CDR3 amino acid sequences but not nucleotide sequences. The raw public data were reprocessed by TCRdb itself: fastp quality trimming at Q25, MiXCR clonotype calling, in-frame beta chains only. Rows matching on CDR3 protein sequence are summarized as one entry with the most common DNA and genes. TCRdb, not the authors, supplied the V and J calls. The sample table shows more than 350,000 distinct CDR3 sequences, and roughly 38% are seen once. Together, the top ten hold around 8% of the sample.

To demonstrate the VDJtools post-analysis software, TCR beta repertoires were profiled from the peripheral blood of 10 to 15 young patients with multiple sclerosis. Multiple sclerosis patients were children and adolescents aged roughly 6 to 17 years. Source material: blood. This sequence uses TRBV7-2 and TRBJ2-7; the D gene remains uncertain. This clonotype originated in a girl aged 2 to 9 with multiple sclerosis. The DNA reads as follows: TGTGCCAGCAGCTTAAGCGCGGTGAGCTCCTACGAGCAGTACTTC. It specifies CASSLSAVSSYEQYF.